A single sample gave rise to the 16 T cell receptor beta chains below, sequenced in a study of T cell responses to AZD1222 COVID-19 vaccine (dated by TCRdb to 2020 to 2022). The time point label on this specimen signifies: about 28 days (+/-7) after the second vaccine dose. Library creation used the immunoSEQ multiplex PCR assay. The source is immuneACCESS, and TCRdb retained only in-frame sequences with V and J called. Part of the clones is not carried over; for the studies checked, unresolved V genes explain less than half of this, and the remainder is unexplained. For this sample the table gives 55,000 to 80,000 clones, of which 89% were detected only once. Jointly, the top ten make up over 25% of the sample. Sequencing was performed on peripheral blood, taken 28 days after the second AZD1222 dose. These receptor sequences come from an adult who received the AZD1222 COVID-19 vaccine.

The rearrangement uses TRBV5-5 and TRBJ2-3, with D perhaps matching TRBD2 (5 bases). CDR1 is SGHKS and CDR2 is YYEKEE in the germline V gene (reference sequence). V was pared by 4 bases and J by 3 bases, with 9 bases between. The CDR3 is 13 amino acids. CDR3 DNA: TGTGCCAGCAGCCCAGCGGAGACAGATACGCAGTATTTT. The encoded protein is CASSPAETDTQYF.

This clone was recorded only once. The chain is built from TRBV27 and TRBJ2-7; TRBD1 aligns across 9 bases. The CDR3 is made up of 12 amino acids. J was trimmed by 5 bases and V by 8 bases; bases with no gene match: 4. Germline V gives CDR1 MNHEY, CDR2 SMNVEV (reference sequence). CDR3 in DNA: TGTGCCAGCTCCGGGACAGGGAACGAGCAGTACTTC. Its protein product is CASSGTGNEQYF.

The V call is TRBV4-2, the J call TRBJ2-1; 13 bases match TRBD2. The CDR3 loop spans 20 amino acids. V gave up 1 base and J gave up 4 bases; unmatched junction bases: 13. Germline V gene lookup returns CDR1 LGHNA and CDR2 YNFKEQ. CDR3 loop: CASSQVLTGLAGAGYNEQFF. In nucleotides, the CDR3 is TGTGCCAGCAGCCAAGTGTTAACTGGACTAGCGGGAGCGGGGTACAATGAGCAGTTCTTC.

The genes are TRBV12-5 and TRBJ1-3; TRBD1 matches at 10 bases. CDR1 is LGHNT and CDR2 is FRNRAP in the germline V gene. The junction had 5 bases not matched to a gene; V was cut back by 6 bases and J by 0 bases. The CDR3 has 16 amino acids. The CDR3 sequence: CASGPGTGASGNTIYF. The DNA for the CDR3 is TGTGCTAGTGGCCCCGGGACAGGGGCCTCTGGAAACACCATATATTTT.

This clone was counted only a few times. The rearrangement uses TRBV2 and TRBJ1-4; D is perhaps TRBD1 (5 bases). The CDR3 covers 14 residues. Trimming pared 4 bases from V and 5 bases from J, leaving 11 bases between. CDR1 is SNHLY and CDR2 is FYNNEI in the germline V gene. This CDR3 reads CASSGGVQNEKLFF. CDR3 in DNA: TGTGCCAGCAGTGGGGGGGTCCAGAATGAAAAACTGTTTTTT.

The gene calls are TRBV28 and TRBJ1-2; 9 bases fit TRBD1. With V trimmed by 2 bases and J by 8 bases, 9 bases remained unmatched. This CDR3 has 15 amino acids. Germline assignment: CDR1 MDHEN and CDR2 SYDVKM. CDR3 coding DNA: TGTGCCAGCAGTTTACAGGACAGGGGCGGTCAGGGCTACACCTTC. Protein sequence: CASSLQDRGGQGYTF.

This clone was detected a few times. The CDR3 loop is CASSQDRPEQFF. CDR3 bases: TGTGCCAGCAGCCAAGACAGGCCCGAGCAGTTCTTC. This chain connects TRBV3-1 (or the pseudogene TRBV3-2) to TRBJ2-1; D gene unclear. The CDR3 spans 12 residues. From germline, CDR1 is LGHDT and CDR2 YNNKEL (reference sequence). The V and J ends lost 0 bases and 10 bases respectively, with 7 bases between them.

The CDR3 region is CASSELAGAGDTQYF. In nucleotides, the CDR3 is TGCGCCAGCAGCGAACTAGCGGGAGCGGGAGATACGCAGTATTTT. The chain employs TRBV5-1 and TRBJ2-3; 11 bases line up with TRBD2. V trimming: 4 bases; J trimming: 5 bases; junction bases outside the gene matches: 6. The length of the CDR3 is 15 residues. Germline CDR1 is SGHRS and CDR2 is YFSETQ.

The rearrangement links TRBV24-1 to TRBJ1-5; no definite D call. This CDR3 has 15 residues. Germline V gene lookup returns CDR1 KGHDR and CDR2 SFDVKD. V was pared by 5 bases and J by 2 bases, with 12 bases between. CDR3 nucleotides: TGTGCCACCAGTGCGGCGCGGGGTGGCAATCAGCCCCAGCATTTT. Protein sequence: CATSAARGGNQPQHF.

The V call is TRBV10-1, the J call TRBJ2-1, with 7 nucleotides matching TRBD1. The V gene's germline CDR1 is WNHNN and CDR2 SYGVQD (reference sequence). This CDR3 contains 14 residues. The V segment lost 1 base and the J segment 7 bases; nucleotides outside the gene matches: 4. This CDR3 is CASSEYRGVNEQFF. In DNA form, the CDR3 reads TGCGCCAGCAGTGAGTACAGGGGCGTAAATGAGCAGTTCTTC.

CDR3 sequence reads: CAWSVKLNEQFF. Written as DNA, the CDR3 is TGTGCCTGGAGTGTAAAACTTAATGAGCAGTTCTTC. This chain uses TRBV30 with TRBJ2-1; D ambiguous. Germline lookup yields CDR1 GTSNPN and CDR2 SVGIG (reference sequence). With 0 bases removed from V and 7 bases from J, the gap between germline ends came to 7 bases. CDR3 length: 12 residues.

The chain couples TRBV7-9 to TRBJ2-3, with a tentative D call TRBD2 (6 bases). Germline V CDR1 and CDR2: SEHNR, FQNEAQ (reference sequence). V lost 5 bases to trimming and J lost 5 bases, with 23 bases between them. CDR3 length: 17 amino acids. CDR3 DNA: TGTGCCAGCAGCCCCCGGGTTAGCGGAGGGGCGGGAGATACGCAGTATTTT. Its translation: CASSPRVSGGAGDTQYF.

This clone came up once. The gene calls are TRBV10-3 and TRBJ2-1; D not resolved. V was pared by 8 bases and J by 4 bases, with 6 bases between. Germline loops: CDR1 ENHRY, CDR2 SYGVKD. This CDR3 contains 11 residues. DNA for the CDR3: TGTGCCATCGGGCAGTACAATGAGCAGTTCTTC. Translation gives CAIGQYNEQFF.

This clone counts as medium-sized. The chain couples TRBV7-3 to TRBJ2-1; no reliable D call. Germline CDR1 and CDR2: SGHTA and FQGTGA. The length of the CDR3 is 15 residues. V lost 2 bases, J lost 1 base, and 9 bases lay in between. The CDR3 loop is CASSLEGLSYNEQFF. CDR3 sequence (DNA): TGTGCCAGCAGCTTAGAAGGGCTTTCCTACAATGAGCAGTTCTTC.

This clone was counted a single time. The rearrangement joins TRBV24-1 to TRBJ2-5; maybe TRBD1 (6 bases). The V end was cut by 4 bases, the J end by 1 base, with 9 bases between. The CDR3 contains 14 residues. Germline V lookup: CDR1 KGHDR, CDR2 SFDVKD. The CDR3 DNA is TGTGCCACCAGTGACCGACAGGCCCAAGAGACCCAGTACTTC. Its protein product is CATSDRQAQETQYF.

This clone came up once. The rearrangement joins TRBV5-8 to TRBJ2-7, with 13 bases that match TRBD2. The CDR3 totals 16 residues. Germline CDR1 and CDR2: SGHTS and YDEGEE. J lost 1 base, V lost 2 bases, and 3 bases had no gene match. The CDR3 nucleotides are TGTGCCAGCAGCTTTCCGGGACTAGCGGGGTCCTACGAGCAGTACTTC. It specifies CASSFPGLAGSYEQYF.